A selection of T cell receptor beta chains follows, all from one sample in a study of blood T cell repertoires in COVID-19. Profiling relied on immunoSEQ multiplex PCR, and the TCRdb table lists in-frame clones only, not all of them. This repertoire shows a few hundred thousand clones, roughly 90% found once; its top ten account for over 1%. The sequencing sample was made of peripheral blood. The receptor set was obtained from a man aged 35 to 55 with acute or convalescent COVID-19. CDR3s include the opening cysteine and the closing phenylalanine or tryptophan. A D gene is named only where the DNA matches it firmly. Part of the rows lack a size; the others show once, few, many or a class for expanded clones.

abundance: .; v_gene: TRBV4-1; d_gene: .; j_gene: TRBJ1-6; CDR3aa: CASKPVSPNSPLHF; CDR3nt: TGCGCCAGCAAGCCAGTTAGCCCTAATTCACCCCTCCACTTT
abundance: .; v_gene: TRBV4-2; d_gene: .; j_gene: TRBJ2-5; CDR3aa: CASSQIRPTGETQYF; CDR3nt: TGTGCCAGCAGCCAGATCCGGCCCACGGGAGAGACCCAGTACTTC
abundance: .; v_gene: TRBV4-1; d_gene: .; j_gene: TRBJ2-7; CDR3aa: CASSPAAGDEQYF; CDR3nt: TGCGCCAGCAGCCCCGCAGCAGGGGACGAGCAGTACTTC
abundance: few; v_gene: TRBV11-3; d_gene: .; j_gene: TRBJ2-2; CDR3aa: CASSFPAGGPNTGELFF; CDR3nt: TGTGCCAGCAGCTTTCCCGCAGGGGGGCCGAACACCGGGGAGCTGTTTTTT
abundance: .; v_gene: TRBV4-2; d_gene: TRBD1; j_gene: TRBJ2-2; CDR3aa: CASSQEIRGQGAGGELFF; CDR3nt: TGTGCCAGCAGCCAAGAGATAAGGGGGCAGGGGGCCGGCGGGGAGCTGTTTTTT
abundance: .; v_gene: TRBV19; d_gene: TRBD1; j_gene: TRBJ2-1; CDR3aa: CASSIEDRGANEQFF; CDR3nt: TGTGCCAGTAGTATAGAGGACAGGGGAGCCAATGAGCAGTTCTTC
abundance: .; v_gene: TRBV3-1/TRBV3-2; d_gene: TRBD1; j_gene: TRBJ1-2; CDR3aa: CASSQWDRQNYGYTF; CDR3nt: TGTGCCAGCAGCCAATGGGACAGGCAGAACTATGGCTACACCTTC
abundance: .; v_gene: TRBV15; d_gene: TRBD2; j_gene: TRBJ2-7; CDR3aa: CATSREDSGGHQYF; CDR3nt: TGTGCCACCAGCAGAGAGGATAGCGGGGGGCACCAGTACTTC
abundance: .; v_gene: TRBV9; d_gene: .; j_gene: TRBJ1-4; CDR3aa: CASSVGLSRSPPPTF; CDR3nt: TGTGCCAGCAGCGTAGGCCTTTCCCGTAGCCCACCCCCGACTTTT
abundance: .; v_gene: TRBV19; d_gene: .; j_gene: TRBJ1-1; CDR3aa: CASSIASGNTEAFF; CDR3nt: TGTGCCAGTAGTATAGCCTCAGGGAACACTGAAGCTTTCTTT
abundance: .; v_gene: TRBV28; d_gene: .; j_gene: TRBJ1-2; CDR3aa: CASSLLAGHGYTF; CDR3nt: TGTGCCAGCAGTTTATTGGCAGGGCATGGCTACACCTTC
abundance: .; v_gene: TRBV29-1; d_gene: TRBD2; j_gene: TRBJ2-5; CDR3aa: CSVNSGGAVETQYF; CDR3nt: TGCAGCGTAAATAGCGGGGGGGCCGTAGAGACCCAGTACTTC
abundance: few; v_gene: TRBV3-1/TRBV3-2; d_gene: .; j_gene: TRBJ1-1; CDR3aa: CASSQVYPGEGTEAFF; CDR3nt: TGTGCCAGCAGCCAAGTATACCCAGGGGAAGGCACTGAAGCTTTCTTT
abundance: .; v_gene: TRBV28; d_gene: TRBD2; j_gene: TRBJ2-7; CDR3aa: CASGRLATLSYEQYF; CDR3nt: TGTGCCAGCGGAAGACTAGCGACCCTCTCCTACGAGCAGTACTTC
abundance: .; v_gene: TRBV4-2; d_gene: TRBD1; j_gene: TRBJ1-2; CDR3aa: CASSQGGGDNYGYTF; CDR3nt: TGTGCCAGCAGCCAAGGAGGGGGCGATAACTATGGCTACACCTTC
abundance: .; v_gene: TRBV5-1; d_gene: TRBD2; j_gene: TRBJ2-7; CDR3aa: CASSSTSGTYEQYF; CDR3nt: TGCGCCAGCAGCTCGACTAGCGGAACCTACGAGCAGTACTTC
abundance: .; v_gene: TRBV5-6; d_gene: .; j_gene: TRBJ2-1; CDR3aa: CASSYMARTRAHEQFF; CDR3nt: TGTGCCAGCAGCTATATGGCGCGAACTAGAGCCCATGAGCAGTTCTTC
abundance: .; v_gene: TRBV5-1; d_gene: .; j_gene: TRBJ1-6; CDR3aa: CASSLDRVGSPLHF; CDR3nt: TGCGCCAGCAGCTTGGACAGGGTTGGATCACCCCTCCACTTT
abundance: few; v_gene: TRBV9; d_gene: .; j_gene: TRBJ2-2; CDR3aa: CASSVGLNTGELFF; CDR3nt: TGTGCCAGCAGCGTGGGCTTGAACACCGGGGAGCTGTTTTTT
abundance: few; v_gene: TRBV12-3/TRBV12-4; d_gene: TRBD1; j_gene: TRBJ1-2; CDR3aa: CASSRDRGQGYTF; CDR3nt: TGTGCCAGCAGTCGGGACAGGGGGCAGGGCTACACCTTC
abundance: .; v_gene: TRBV5-1; d_gene: TRBD1; j_gene: TRBJ2-2; CDR3aa: CASSLRTGDVGELFF; CDR3nt: TGCGCCAGCAGCCTACGGACAGGGGACGTCGGGGAGCTGTTTTTT
abundance: few; v_gene: TRBV2; d_gene: .; j_gene: TRBJ2-1; CDR3aa: CATPKRINEQFF; CDR3nt: TGTGCCACCCCAAAGAGGATCAATGAGCAGTTCTTC
abundance: .; v_gene: TRBV6-5; d_gene: TRBD1; j_gene: TRBJ1-2; CDR3aa: CASRIQGARGYTF; CDR3nt: TGTGCCAGCAGAATACAGGGGGCGCGAGGCTACACCTTC
abundance: once; v_gene: TRBV27; d_gene: .; j_gene: TRBJ2-7; CDR3aa: CASSFSQRWGQQYF; CDR3nt: TGTGCCAGCAGTTTTTCCCAACGGTGGGGGCAGCAGTACTTC
abundance: .; v_gene: TRBV29-1; d_gene: .; j_gene: TRBJ2-4; CDR3aa: CSVGNNGNIQYF; CDR3nt: TGCAGCGTCGGGAACAACGGAAACATTCAGTACTTC
abundance: .; v_gene: TRBV27; d_gene: TRBD2; j_gene: TRBJ2-7; CDR3aa: CASRRLAGANEQYF; CDR3nt: TGTGCCAGCAGACGACTAGCGGGAGCTAACGAGCAGTACTTC
abundance: few; v_gene: TRBV13; d_gene: TRBD2; j_gene: TRBJ2-7; CDR3aa: CASSPGLADSYEQYF; CDR3nt: TGTGCCAGCAGCCCGGGACTAGCGGATTCCTACGAGCAGTACTTC
abundance: .; v_gene: TRBV6-5; d_gene: TRBD1; j_gene: TRBJ2-7; CDR3aa: CASSRQGESYEQYF; CDR3nt: TGTGCCAGCAGTCGACAGGGCGAATCCTACGAGCAGTACTTC
abundance: once; v_gene: TRBV27; d_gene: TRBD2; j_gene: TRBJ2-3; CDR3aa: CASSRTPSGRITDTQYF; CDR3nt: TGTGCCAGCAGCAGAACACCTAGCGGGAGGATAACAGATACGCAGTATTTT
abundance: .; v_gene: TRBV28; d_gene: TRBD1; j_gene: TRBJ1-2; CDR3aa: CASSPTGARLNYGYTF; CDR3nt: TGTGCCAGCAGTCCGACAGGGGCCAGATTAAACTATGGCTACACCTTC
abundance: few; v_gene: TRBV10-3; d_gene: TRBD2; j_gene: TRBJ2-1; CDR3aa: CAISLTSGHEQFF; CDR3nt: TGTGCCATCAGCCTAACTAGCGGCCATGAGCAGTTCTTC
abundance: .; v_gene: TRBV27; d_gene: .; j_gene: TRBJ1-4; CDR3aa: CASSRHNNEKLFF; CDR3nt: TGTGCCAGCAGCCGACACAATAATGAAAAACTGTTTTTT
abundance: .; v_gene: TRBV4-3; d_gene: TRBD1; j_gene: TRBJ2-4; CDR3aa: CASSGNRGLYIQYF; CDR3nt: TGCGCCAGCAGTGGTAACAGGGGGCTATACATTCAGTACTTC
abundance: .; v_gene: TRBV4-2; d_gene: TRBD1; j_gene: TRBJ1-1; CDR3aa: CASSPPDRVNTEAFF; CDR3nt: TGTGCCAGCAGTCCACCAGACAGGGTGAACACTGAAGCTTTCTTT
abundance: .; v_gene: TRBV6-2/TRBV6-3; d_gene: TRBD2; j_gene: TRBJ2-1; CDR3aa: CASSYRIGGGGNEQFF; CDR3nt: TGTGCCAGCAGTTACAGAATAGGAGGCGGGGGAAATGAGCAGTTCTTC
abundance: .; v_gene: TRBV28; d_gene: .; j_gene: TRBJ2-7; CDR3aa: CASSSTIYEQYF; CDR3nt: TGTGCCAGCAGTTCCACAATCTACGAGCAGTACTTC
abundance: .; v_gene: TRBV5-8; d_gene: TRBD2; j_gene: TRBJ2-2; CDR3aa: CASSLLAGSVTGELFF; CDR3nt: TGTGCCAGCAGCTTACTAGCGGGGTCCGTCACCGGGGAGCTGTTTTTT
abundance: once; v_gene: TRBV7-9; d_gene: .; j_gene: TRBJ2-7; CDR3aa: CASSDYYEQYF; CDR3nt: TGTGCCAGCAGCGACTACTACGAGCAGTACTTC
abundance: .; v_gene: TRBV5-1; d_gene: TRBD1; j_gene: TRBJ1-1; CDR3aa: CASRTGTDTEAFF; CDR3nt: TGCGCCAGCAGGACAGGGACAGACACTGAAGCTTTCTTT
abundance: .; v_gene: TRBV20-1; d_gene: .; j_gene: TRBJ2-7; CDR3aa: CSARERYEQYF; CDR3nt: TGCAGTGCTAGGGAGAGGTACGAGCAGTACTTC
abundance: .; v_gene: TRBV3-1/TRBV3-2; d_gene: TRBD1; j_gene: TRBJ1-1; CDR3aa: CASSQEDRGPVYTEAFF; CDR3nt: TGTGCCAGCAGCCAAGAGGACAGGGGGCCGGTTTACACTGAAGCTTTCTTT
abundance: .; v_gene: TRBV5-1; d_gene: .; j_gene: TRBJ2-2; CDR3aa: CASSPLRVPTGELFF; CDR3nt: TGCGCCAGCAGCCCCCTGAGGGTGCCAACCGGGGAGCTGTTTTTT
abundance: .; v_gene: TRBV11-3; d_gene: .; j_gene: TRBJ1-1; CDR3aa: CASSLGRGNTEAFF; CDR3nt: TGTGCCAGCAGCCTCGGCCGGGGGAACACTGAAGCTTTCTTT
abundance: .; v_gene: TRBV5-6; d_gene: TRBD2; j_gene: TRBJ2-3; CDR3aa: CASSLVSSGRADTQYF; CDR3nt: TGTGCCAGCAGCTTGGTTTCTAGCGGGAGGGCAGATACGCAGTATTTT
abundance: .; v_gene: TRBV18; d_gene: TRBD1; j_gene: TRBJ2-7; CDR3aa: CASSRTGGDGQYF; CDR3nt: TGTGCCAGCTCACGGACAGGGGGCGATGGGCAGTACTTC
abundance: .; v_gene: TRBV5-1; d_gene: .; j_gene: TRBJ1-1; CDR3aa: CASRGGLQGMTEAFF; CDR3nt: TGCGCCAGCAGAGGGGGTTTACAAGGGATGACTGAAGCTTTCTTT
abundance: .; v_gene: TRBV13; d_gene: TRBD1; j_gene: TRBJ1-2; CDR3aa: CASTAGGPQDYGYTF; CDR3nt: TGTGCCAGTACCGCAGGGGGTCCTCAGGACTATGGCTACACCTTC
abundance: few; v_gene: TRBV2; d_gene: .; j_gene: TRBJ2-5; CDR3aa: CASTELREGTQYF; CDR3nt: TGTGCCAGCACCGAGCTGCGGGAAGGGACCCAGTACTTC